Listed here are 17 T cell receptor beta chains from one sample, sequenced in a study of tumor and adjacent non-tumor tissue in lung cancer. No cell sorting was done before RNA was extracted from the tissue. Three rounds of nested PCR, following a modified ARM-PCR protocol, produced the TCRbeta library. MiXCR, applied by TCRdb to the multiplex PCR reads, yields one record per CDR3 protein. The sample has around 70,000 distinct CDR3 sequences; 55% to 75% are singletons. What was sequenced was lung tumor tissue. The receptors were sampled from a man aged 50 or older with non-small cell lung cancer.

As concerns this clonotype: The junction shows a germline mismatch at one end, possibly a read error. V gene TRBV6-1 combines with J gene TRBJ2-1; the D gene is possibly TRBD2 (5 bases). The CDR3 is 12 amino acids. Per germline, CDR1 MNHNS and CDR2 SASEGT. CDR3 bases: TGTGCCACCTTACTAGTTGGCAATGTGCAGTTCTTC. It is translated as CATLLVGNVQFF.

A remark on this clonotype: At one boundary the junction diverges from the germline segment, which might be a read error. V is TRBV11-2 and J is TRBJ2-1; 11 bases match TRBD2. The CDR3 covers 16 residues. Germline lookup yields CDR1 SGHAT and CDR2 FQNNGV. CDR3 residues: CASNTGTSGGAQEQFF. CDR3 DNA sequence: TGTGCAAGCAACACCGGGACTAGCGGAGGGGCCCAGGAGCAGTTCTTC.

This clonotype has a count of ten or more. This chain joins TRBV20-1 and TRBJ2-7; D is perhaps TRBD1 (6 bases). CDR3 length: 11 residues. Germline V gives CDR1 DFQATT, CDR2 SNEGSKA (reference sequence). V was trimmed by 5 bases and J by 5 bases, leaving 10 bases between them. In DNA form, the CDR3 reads TGCAGTGCTCTCAGGGGCGACGAGCAGTACTTC. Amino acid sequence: CSALRGDEQYF.

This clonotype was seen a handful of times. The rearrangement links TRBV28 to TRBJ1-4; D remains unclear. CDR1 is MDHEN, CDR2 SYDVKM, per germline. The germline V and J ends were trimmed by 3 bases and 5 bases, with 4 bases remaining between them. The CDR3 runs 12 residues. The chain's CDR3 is CASSFLNEKLFF. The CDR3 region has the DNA TGTGCCAGCAGTTTCCTAAATGAAAAACTGTTTTTT.

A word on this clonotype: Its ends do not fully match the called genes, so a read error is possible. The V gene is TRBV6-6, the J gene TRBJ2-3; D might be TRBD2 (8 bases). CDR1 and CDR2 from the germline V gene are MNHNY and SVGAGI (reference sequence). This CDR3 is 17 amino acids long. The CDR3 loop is CASSYPPGGGPTDTQYF. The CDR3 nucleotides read TGTGCTAGCAGTTATCCCCCGGGAGGGGGCCCCACAGATACGCAGTATTTT.

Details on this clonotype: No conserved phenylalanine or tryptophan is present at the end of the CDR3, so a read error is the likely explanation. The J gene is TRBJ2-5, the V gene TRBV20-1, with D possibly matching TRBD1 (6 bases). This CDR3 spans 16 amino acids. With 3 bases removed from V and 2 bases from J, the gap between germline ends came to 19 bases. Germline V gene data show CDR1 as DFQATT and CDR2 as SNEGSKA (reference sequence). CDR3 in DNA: TGCAGTGCTAGTATGCAGGGGTACTCAATTCAAGAGACCCAGTACCTC. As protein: CSASMQGYSIQETQYL.

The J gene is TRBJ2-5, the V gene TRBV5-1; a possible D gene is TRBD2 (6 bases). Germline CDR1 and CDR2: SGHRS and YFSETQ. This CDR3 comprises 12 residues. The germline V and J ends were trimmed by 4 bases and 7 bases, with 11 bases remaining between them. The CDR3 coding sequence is TGCGCCAGCAGCAAGGAGGGAGGGACCCAGTACTTC. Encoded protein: CASSKEGGTQYF.

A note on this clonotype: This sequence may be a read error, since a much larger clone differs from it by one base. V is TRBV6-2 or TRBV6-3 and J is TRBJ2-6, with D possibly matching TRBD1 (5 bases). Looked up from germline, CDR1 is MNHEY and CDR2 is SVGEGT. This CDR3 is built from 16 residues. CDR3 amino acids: CASSYSLGSGANALTF. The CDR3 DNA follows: TGTGCCAGCAGTTACTCCCTAGGATCTGGGGCCAACGCCCTGACTTTC.

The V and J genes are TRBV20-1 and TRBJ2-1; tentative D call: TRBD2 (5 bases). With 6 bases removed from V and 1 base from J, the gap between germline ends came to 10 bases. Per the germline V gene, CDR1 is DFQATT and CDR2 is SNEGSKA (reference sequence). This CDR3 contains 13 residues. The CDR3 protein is CSARERSYNEQFF. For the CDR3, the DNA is TGCAGTGCGAGGGAGAGGTCCTACAATGAGCAGTTCTTC.

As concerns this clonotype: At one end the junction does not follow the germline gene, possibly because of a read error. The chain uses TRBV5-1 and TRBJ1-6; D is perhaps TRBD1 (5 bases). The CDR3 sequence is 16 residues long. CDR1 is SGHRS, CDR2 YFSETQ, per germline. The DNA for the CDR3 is TGCACCAGCAGCCCTGCAGGGAGCTCCTATAATTCACCCCTCCACTTT. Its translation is CTSSPAGSSYNSPLHF.

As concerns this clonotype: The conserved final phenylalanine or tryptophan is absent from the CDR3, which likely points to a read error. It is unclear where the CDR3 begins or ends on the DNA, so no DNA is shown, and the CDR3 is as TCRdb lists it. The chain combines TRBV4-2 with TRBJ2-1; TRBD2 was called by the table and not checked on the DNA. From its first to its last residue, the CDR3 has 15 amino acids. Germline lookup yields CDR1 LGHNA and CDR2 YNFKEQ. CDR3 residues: CASSQGLADYNERFS.

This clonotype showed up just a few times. CDR3 protein: CAWSLPGGNGEGYGYTF. The CDR3 nucleotides are TGTGCCTGGAGTCTCCCCGGGGGAAATGGAGAGGGCTATGGCTACACCTTC. The J gene is TRBJ1-2, the V gene TRBV30; D is perhaps TRBD1 (5 bases). CDR3 size: 17 residues. V lost 2 bases to trimming and J lost 4 bases, with 23 bases between them. Germline lookup yields CDR1 GTSNPN and CDR2 SVGIG (reference sequence).

CDR3 sequence: CASSGGGTRGSNEQFF. The CDR3 nucleotides read TGCGCCAGCTCCGGCGGGGGGACTAGAGGGTCTAATGAGCAGTTCTTC. The chain employs TRBV10-2 and TRBJ2-1; TRBD2 matches 8 bases. The CDR3 loop spans 16 amino acids. Germline V gives CDR1 WSHSY, CDR2 SAAADI. With 8 bases clipped from V and 7 bases from J, the junction kept 16 bases outside the gene matches.

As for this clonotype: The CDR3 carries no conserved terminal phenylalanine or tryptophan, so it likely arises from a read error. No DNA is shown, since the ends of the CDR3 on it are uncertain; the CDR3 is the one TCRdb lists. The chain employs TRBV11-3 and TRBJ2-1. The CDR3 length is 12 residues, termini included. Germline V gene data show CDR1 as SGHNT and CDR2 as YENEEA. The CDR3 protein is CASSLERSGLVS.

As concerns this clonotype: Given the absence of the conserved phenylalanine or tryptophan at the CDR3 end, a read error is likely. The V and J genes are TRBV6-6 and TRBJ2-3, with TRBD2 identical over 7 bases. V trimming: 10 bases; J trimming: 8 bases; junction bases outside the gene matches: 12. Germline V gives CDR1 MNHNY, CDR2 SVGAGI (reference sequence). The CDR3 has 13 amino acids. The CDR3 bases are TGTGCCATCAGGGACTATGTCGCAGGTACGCAGTATTTG. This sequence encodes CAIRDYVAGTQYL.

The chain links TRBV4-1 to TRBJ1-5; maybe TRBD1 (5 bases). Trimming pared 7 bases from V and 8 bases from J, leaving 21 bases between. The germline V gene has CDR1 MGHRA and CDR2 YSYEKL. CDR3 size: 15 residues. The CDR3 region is CASNQRTWGFKPQHF. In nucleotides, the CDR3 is TGCGCCAGCAATCAACGGACATGGGGCTTTAAGCCCCAGCATTTT.

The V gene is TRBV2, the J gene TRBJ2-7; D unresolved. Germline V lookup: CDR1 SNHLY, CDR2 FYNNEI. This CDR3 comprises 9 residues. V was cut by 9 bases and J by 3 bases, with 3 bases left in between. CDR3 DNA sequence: TGTGCCAGTGTCTACGAGCAGTACTTC. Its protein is CASVYEQYF.